This section outlines one T cell receptor (beta chain) sequence together with its context. The target antigen is unknown. The junction and the germline gene differ at one end; a read error may be behind it. This sample was included in a study of cytomegalovirus exposure and HLA in healthy donors. Study-level results: Earlier analysis found most TCR beta V segments productive about 87% or about 30% of the time.

The CDR3 loop spans 14 amino acids. Germline V CDR1 and CDR2: SNHLY, FYNNEI. Vbeta (60) and Jbeta (13) primers were used in the PCR. The method was immunoSEQ multiplex PCR; TCRdb's version includes in-frame clones alone and lacks a portion of them. Of under 150,000 clones listed, around 70% were seen once; the top ten hold about 2.7%. Sequenced sample: PBMCs. The source of this sequence is a woman aged 55-69 years in good health and CMV-seropositive. The V and J genes are TRBV2 and TRBJ1-1; 7 positions match TRBD1. CDR3 in amino acids: CASREDRERPEAFF. The CDR3 DNA sequence: TGTGCCAGCAGGGAAGACAGGGAGCGGCCTGAAGCTTTCTTT.